Listed here are 32 T cell receptor beta chains from one sample, sequenced in a study of OX40 agonist ivuxolimab in advanced cancers. Only in-frame clones appear in the TCRdb table, and some are missing; sequencing was by immunoSEQ multiplex PCR. The table lists about 82,000 clones, around 85% of them singletons. This specimen was CD4+ or CD8+ T cells sorted from blood, taken in a trial of the OX40 agonist ivuxolimab. Receptors were obtained from an adult with an advanced solid tumor such as melanoma, head and neck, liver or kidney cancer.

This clone has just one count. V and J are TRBV5-8 and TRBJ2-7; D may match TRBD1 or TRBD2 (5 bases each). V was trimmed by 4 bases and J by 3 bases, leaving 23 bases between them. Germline V gene sequence: CDR1 SGHTS, CDR2 YDEGEE. The CDR3 extends over 17 amino acids. The CDR3 spells CASSPSLRSPRGYEQYV. In DNA, the CDR3 is TGTGCCAGCAGCCCCTCCTTGCGTTCTCCGAGGGGCTACGAGCAGTACGTC.

Only one count was recorded for this clone. The chain has TRBV18 and TRBJ1-1; 8 bases align to TRBD1. This CDR3 has 14 residues. Germline CDR1 is KGHSH and CDR2 is LQKENI. V was pared by 3 bases and J by 3 bases, with 3 bases of the junction left unmatched. DNA of the CDR3: TGTGCCAGCTCACCGCAACAGGGGGACACTGAAGCTTTCTTT. Translation: CASSPQQGDTEAFF.

The genes are TRBV5-4 and TRBJ2-5; D might be TRBD1 (6 bases). The end of the DNA aligns better with TRBJ2-7, so the J call may be wrong. This CDR3 is built from 14 residues. Germline CDR1 and CDR2: SGHNT and YYREEE (reference sequence). The CDR3 sequence: CASSLGTDSYEQYF. For the CDR3, the DNA is TGTGCCAGCAGCTTGGGGACAGATTCCTACGAGCAGTACTTC.

The V call is TRBV7-9, the J call TRBJ1-1; D remains ambiguous. The CDR3 loop spans 16 amino acids. V lost 2 bases and J lost 1, with 14 bases in between. Per the germline V gene, CDR1 is SEHNR and CDR2 is FQNEAQ (reference sequence). CDR3: CASSLPGSRGNTEAFF. DNA of the CDR3: TGTGCCAGCAGCTTACCGGGTTCTAGAGGGAACACTGAAGCTTTCTTT.

The gene calls are TRBV2 and TRBJ1-3; TRBD1 agrees at 9 bases. The CDR3 has 14 amino acids. CDR1 and CDR2 (germline): SNHLY, FYNNEI. V trimming: 10 bases; J trimming: 3 bases; junction bases outside the gene matches: 7. Here the CDR3 reads CATRTGVGGNTIYF. The CDR3 bases are TGTGCCACTCGGACAGGGGTCGGTGGAAACACCATATATTTT.

The chain combines TRBV7-2 with TRBJ2-1; TRBD1 might be the D (6 bases). CDR1 and CDR2 from the germline V gene are SGHTA and FQGNSA. The V and J ends lost 3 bases and 4 bases respectively, with 13 bases between them. This CDR3 contains 15 residues. The CDR3 spells CASSFSAGVYNEQFF. CDR3 nucleotides: TGTGCCAGCAGCTTTTCGGCAGGGGTTTACAATGAGCAGTTCTTC.

DNA of the CDR3: TGCAGTGCTGAAGACTCCGTCGAGCAGTTCTTC. Amino acid sequence: CSAEDSVEQFF. This chain links TRBV20-1 with TRBJ2-1; D remains ambiguous. The CDR3 is made up of 11 amino acids. The ends were cut back, 5 bases at V and 10 bases at J, with 12 bases in the middle. Germline assignment: CDR1 DFQATT and CDR2 SNEGSKA (reference sequence).

The genes are TRBV29-1 and TRBJ1-4, with D unclear. CDR1 SQVTM and CDR2 ANQGSEA come from the germline V gene. V lost 3 bases, J lost 7 bases, and 12 bases lay in between. The CDR3 sequence is 13 residues long. The CDR3 sequence is CSVDGRRGEKLFF. CDR3 coding DNA: TGCAGCGTTGACGGCCGGAGAGGTGAAAAACTGTTTTTT.

The chain joins TRBV5-1 to TRBJ2-7; 8 bases match TRBD1. Trimming took 3 bases from V and 3 from J; bases not matched to a gene: 5. Germline lookup yields CDR1 SGHRS and CDR2 YFSETQ. This CDR3 comprises 14 residues. CDR3 nucleotides: TGCGCCAGCAGCTCCCAGGGGGCCGGCTACGAGCAGTACTTC. It specifies CASSSQGAGYEQYF.

The DNA for the CDR3 is TGTGCCAGCAGCTTAGTGAGCGGGGCGCGCCGACAAGAGACCCAGTACTTC. It is translated as CASSLVSGARRQETQYF. The chain employs TRBV7-9 and TRBJ2-5; 7 nucleotides match TRBD2. The germline V gene encodes CDR1 SEHNR and CDR2 FQNEAQ (reference sequence). V lost 1 base and J lost 2; bases outside the gene matches: 10. The CDR3 runs 17 residues.

This clone was seen only a few times. The chain combines TRBV12-5 with TRBJ2-3; D gene unclear. Per germline, CDR1 LGHNT and CDR2 FRNRAP. V gave up 3 bases and J gave up 5 bases, with 6 bases separating them. The CDR3 totals 12 residues. CDR3 in DNA: TGTGCTAGTGGTTTAATGGGAGATACGCAGTATTTT. Amino acid sequence: CASGLMGDTQYF.

The J gene is TRBJ2-5, the V gene TRBV21-1; TRBD1, the table's D call, lacks a check against the DNA. TRBV21-1 is designated a pseudogene. The CDR3 loop spans 17 amino acids. CDR3 DNA: TGTGCCAGCAGCACCCCCCGCTGGGACACCGACCAAGAGACCCAGTACTTC. This encodes CASSTPRWDTDQETQYF.

This chain links TRBV5-6 with TRBJ1-2; 8 bases align to TRBD1. CDR1 and CDR2 from the germline V gene are SGHDT and YYEEEE. V was clipped by 5 bases and J by 3 bases; unmatched bases: 6. The length of the CDR3 is 14 residues. The CDR3 sequence: CASRWDRTDYGYTF. As DNA, the CDR3 is TGTGCCAGCAGGTGGGACAGGACGGACTATGGCTACACCTTC.

The chain is built from TRBV7-9 and TRBJ1-2; TRBD1 matches at 11 bases. The V segment lost 2 bases and the J segment 2 bases; nucleotides outside the gene matches: 4. The CDR3 runs to 16 residues. The germline V gene encodes CDR1 SEHNR and CDR2 FQNEAQ (reference sequence). Here the CDR3 DNA reads TGTGCCAGCAGCTTATCCAGGACAGGGGGCAACTATGGCTACACCTTC. It encodes CASSLSRTGGNYGYTF.

The chain couples TRBV15 to TRBJ1-5, with D unresolved. V was trimmed by 1 base and J by 0 bases, leaving 10 bases between them. Germline CDR1 is LNHNV and CDR2 is YYDKDF (reference sequence). The CDR3 runs 16 residues. CDR3 DNA: TGTGCCACCAGCAGAGGCACAGAATATAGCAATCAGCCCCAGCATTTT. It is translated as CATSRGTEYSNQPQHF.

The chain combines TRBV5-6 with TRBJ1-4; D may be TRBD1 (5 bases). Trimming left V 3 bases short and J 11 bases short, with 23 bases between. The germline CDR1 and CDR2 sequences are SGHDT and YYEEEE. The CDR3 has 16 amino acids. CDR3 sequence (DNA): TGTGCCAGCAGCTCCGGGATCGGCGGGGCGAGGTATAAACTGTTTTTT. Protein product: CASSSGIGGARYKLFF. Full variable domain (rest looked up from reference TRBV5-6 and TRBJ1-4): DAGVTQSPTHLIKTRGQQVTLRCSPKSGHDTVSWYQQALGQGPQFIFQYYEEEERQRGNFPDRFSGHQFPNYSSELNVNALLLGDSALYLCASSSGIGGARYKLFFGSGTQLSVL.

J is TRBJ1-2 and V is TRBV15; the D gene is possibly TRBD1 (5 bases). Trimming stripped 0 bases from V and 7 bases from J, with 12 bases between. Per germline, CDR1 LNHNV and CDR2 YYDKDF (reference sequence). CDR3 length: 14 amino acids. Here the CDR3 reads CATSRDHPGSGYTF. The CDR3 bases are TGTGCCACCAGCAGAGATCACCCAGGGAGTGGCTACACCTTC.

The rearrangement uses TRBV19 and TRBJ1-5; maybe TRBD1 (6 bases). Germline V CDR1 and CDR2: LNHDA, SQIVND (reference sequence). V gave up 6 bases and J gave up 3 bases, with 9 bases separating them. This CDR3 contains 13 residues. CDR3 DNA: TGTGCCAGTAGCGGACAGCTCAATCAGCCCCAGCATTTT. It codes for CASSGQLNQPQHF.

This chain joins TRBV9 and TRBJ1-2; tentatively, D is TRBD1 (6 bases). The CDR3 runs to 14 residues. V gave up 3 bases and J gave up 8 bases, with 17 bases separating them. Germline V gene lookup returns CDR1 SGDLS and CDR2 YYNGEE. CDR3 region: CASSAQGPYKGYTF. As DNA, the CDR3 is TGTGCCAGCAGCGCACAGGGTCCTTACAAGGGCTACACCTTC.

This clone was counted once. The chain carries TRBV6-5 and TRBJ1-2; TRBD1 matches at 7 bases. The ends lost 5 bases at V and 5 bases at J; junction bases unmatched: 11. Germline CDR1 and CDR2: MNHEY and SVGAGI. The CDR3 totals 15 residues. CDR3 loop: CASSPLRGSRYGYTF. CDR3 DNA: TGTGCCAGCAGTCCCCTCAGGGGGTCTAGGTATGGCTACACCTTC.

This chain uses TRBV19 with TRBJ2-1; possibly TRBD1 for D (6 bases). The CDR3 has 17 amino acids. Per germline, CDR1 LNHDA and CDR2 SQIVND (reference sequence). Trimming removed 3 bases at V and 6 bases at J, with 21 bases between. The CDR3 sequence: CASSMIRGPGFPNEQFF. In DNA, the CDR3 is TGTGCCAGTAGTATGATCAGGGGCCCGGGGTTCCCCAATGAGCAGTTCTTC.

The chain carries TRBV28 and TRBJ1-2; TRBD1 aligns across 8 bases. V lost 5 bases and J lost 1; bases outside the gene matches: 15. The CDR3 has 18 amino acids. CDR1 is MDHEN, CDR2 SYDVKM, per germline. CDR3 bases: TGTGCCAGCAGTACAGGGGGTTCTTCCTTCCCCTTTAACTATGGCTACACCTTC. Its protein is CASSTGGSSFPFNYGYTF.

This clone was counted a single time. J is TRBJ2-1 and V is TRBV12-5; 9 positions match TRBD2. Germline trimming cut 3 bases from V and 5 bases from J; bases unmatched to any gene: 5. Germline CDR1 is LGHNT and CDR2 is FRNRAP. The CDR3 runs 15 residues. The CDR3 spells CASGFQRGAHNEQFF. The CDR3 DNA reads as TGTGCTAGTGGTTTCCAGCGGGGGGCCCACAATGAGCAGTTCTTC.

The chain combines TRBV7-2 with TRBJ2-5; D is perhaps TRBD2 (5 bases). Germline lookup yields CDR1 SGHTA and CDR2 FQGNSA. This CDR3 has 15 amino acids. V was trimmed by 3 bases and J by 5 bases, leaving 16 bases between them. CDR3 region: CASSFSGKLRETQYF. The CDR3 coding sequence is TGTGCCAGCAGCTTCTCCGGGAAACTACGGGAGACCCAGTACTTC.

The CDR3 reads CASRRLAGVYEQYF. CDR3 nucleotide sequence: TGTGCCAGCAGACGTTTAGCGGGGGTTTACGAGCAGTACTTC. The chain uses TRBV6-5 and TRBJ2-7; 9 bases map to TRBD2. This CDR3 contains 14 residues. Germline CDR1 MNHEY, CDR2 SVGAGI. V lost 6 bases, J lost 4 bases, and 7 bases stayed unmatched.

This chain joins TRBV14 and TRBJ2-1; 7 positions agree with TRBD2. Unmatched junction bases numbered 9, after V lost 1 base and J lost 9 bases. Germline values: CDR1 SGHDN, CDR2 FVKESK. The CDR3 covers 15 residues. The CDR3 spells CASSQVAGAVVEQFF. DNA of the CDR3: TGTGCCAGCAGCCAAGTGGCGGGAGCGGTGGTTGAGCAGTTCTTC.

The V gene is TRBV29-1, the J gene TRBJ1-1; D remains unclear. The CDR3 contains 12 residues. CDR1 and CDR2 (germline): SQVTM, ANQGSEA. Deletions cut 4 bases from V and 6 bases from J, with 12 bases between. In DNA form, the CDR3 reads TGCAGCGTTGTGCCGGGGTCCTCTGAAGCTTTCTTT. Translated, it gives CSVVPGSSEAFF. The full variable domain, in which reference TRBV29-1 and TRBJ1-1 provide the parts outside the CDR3, is SAVISQKPSRDICQRGTSLTIQCQVDSQVTMMFWYRQQPGQSLTLIATANQGSEATYESGFVIDKFPISRPNLTFSTLTVSNMSPEDSSIYLCSVVPGSSEAFFGQGTRLTVV.

The J gene is TRBJ1-2, the V gene TRBV10-3; TRBD1 agrees at 7 bases. Looked up from germline, CDR1 is ENHRY and CDR2 is SYGVKD. This CDR3 is built from 13 residues. Trimming cost V 8 bases and J 2 bases; bases outside gene matches: 5. The CDR3 DNA follows: TGTGCCATCTCCCAGGGGGAGAACTATGGCTACACCTTC. Protein sequence: CAISQGENYGYTF.

The chain carries TRBV28 and TRBJ2-1; 8 bases match TRBD1. Germline trimming cut 8 bases from V and 3 bases from J; bases unmatched to any gene: 0. The CDR3 is 12 amino acids. Germline loops: CDR1 MDHEN, CDR2 SYDVKM. The CDR3 bases are TGTGCCAGCGACAGGGGCTACAATGAGCAGTTCTTC. Its translation: CASDRGYNEQFF.

This rearrangement joins TRBV5-1 to TRBJ1-5; D perhaps matches TRBD1 (6 bases). Looked up from germline, CDR1 is SGHRS and CDR2 is YFSETQ. V dropped 0 bases and J dropped 4 bases, with 8 bases sitting between them. The CDR3 covers 14 residues. The CDR3 nucleotides are TGCGCCAGCAGCTTGGGGACAGCAAATCAGCCCCAGCATTTT. This sequence encodes CASSLGTANQPQHF.

J is TRBJ1-1 and V is TRBV25-1; D not resolved. V was clipped by 2 bases and J by 5 bases, with 21 bases between them. Per the germline V gene, CDR1 is MGHDK and CDR2 is SYGVNS. The CDR3 spans 17 residues. The CDR3 here is CASSEDYGESHRTEAFF. The CDR3 DNA reads TGTGCCAGCAGTGAAGACTATGGAGAATCCCACAGAACTGAAGCTTTCTTT.

CDR3 sequence (DNA): TGCGCCAGCAGCCCAAATACGAAGAGTAATGAAAAACTGTTTTTT. Translated, it gives CASSPNTKSNEKLFF. The chain joins TRBV5-1 to TRBJ1-4, with no clear D. Germline V gene data show CDR1 as SGHRS and CDR2 as YFSETQ. The V end lost 4 bases, the J end lost 4 bases, and 14 bases lay between the germline ends. This CDR3 region has 15 residues.